This T cell receptor beta chain appears in the sequencing data of a study of PD-L1 blockade in urothelial cancer. Study summary: Patients previously received 0 to 3 chemotherapy regimens. Each blood sample yielded a median of 141,255 T cells. General study findings and limits: A pretreatment blood TCR clonality that fell below the median predicted better progression-free and overall survival.

As to time point: pretreatment peripheral blood. Germline assignment: CDR1 MGHRA and CDR2 YSYEKL. CDR3 size: 14 residues. V was shortened by 4 bases and J by 2 bases, with 10 bases between the two germline ends. The sample holds one count of this clone. What it recognizes is unknown. The repertoire was sequenced with immunoSEQ multiplex PCR; TCRdb's copy has only in-frame clones and lacks some. The repertoire has roughly 38,000 clones, 82% of them found once; the top ten carry approximately 6.3%. The sequenced sample was PBMCs, obtained around atezolizumab (anti-PD-L1) treatment. The V gene is TRBV4-1, the J gene TRBJ2-3; D gene ambiguous. The TCR sequence derives from a man in his sixties with urothelial cancer. The CDR3 DNA reads as TGCGCCAGCAGCCTCAATGGAGACACAGATACGCAGTATTTT. This codes for CASSLNGDTDTQYF.